The entry that follows covers one TCR beta chain sequence. Its cognate antigen is unknown. The data stem from a study of Ad26.COV2.S vaccination and SARS-CoV-2 variants. Turning to the study itself: Participant was drawn from the COV1001 Ad26.COV2.S trial arm. Participants got Ad26.COV2.S intramuscularly, once or twice 56 days apart. Regarding the study as a whole: Substantial breadth in spike-specific CD8+ and CD4+ T cell responses was reportedly seen after vaccination.

Germline V gene sequence: CDR1 ENHRY, CDR2 SYGVKD. The V segment lost 2 bases and the J segment 1 base; nucleotides outside the gene matches: 4. The CDR3 runs 16 residues. Clones were sequenced by immunoSEQ multiplex PCR, and TCRdb holds only the in-frame ones, with some missing. The sample has some 290,000 clones; approximately 86% are singletons. Regarding treatment: roughly 18 received Ad26.COV2.S at low or high dose, single or two shots; 5 received placebo; per-sample allocation not given. Specimen acquisition occurred on day 63 following the initial vaccine or placebo injection. An Ad26 vector was used to express Wuhan-strain SARS-CoV-2 spike as the vaccine.

The chain carries TRBV10-3 and TRBJ2-4; 8 bases line up with TRBD1. Sequencing used peripheral blood, obtained in a trial of Ad26.COV2.S vaccine versus placebo. This receptor was identified in a person aged 18 to 59 who received the Ad26.COV2.S COVID-19 vaccine or a placebo. The CDR3 reads CAISEMTGVAKNIQYF. The CDR3, as DNA: TGTGCCATCAGTGAGATGACAGGGGTGGCCAAAAACATTCAGTACTTC.